Listed below are T cell receptor beta chains from one sample, sequenced in a study of T cell repertoires in cytomegalovirus infection. TCRdb ran MiXCR on the reads and lists one entry per CDR3 protein. The sample consists of under 350,000 distinct CDR3 sequences, around 10% of them appearing once. Sequenced input: PBMCs. These TCRs come from a human donor in good health (CMV status not recorded). Some clones in this sample may be carry-over from other donors' samples. The CDR3 runs from the conserved cysteine through the conserved F or W. A D gene is named only where the DNA matches it firmly. The size of a clone is reported for some rows only, either as once, few or many, or as a class for expanded clones.

j_call d_call v_call clone_size cdr3_nt cdr3_aa
TRBJ1-3 TRBD1 TRBV7-6 many TGTGCCAGCAGCCTCGTGGGACAGGGCTCTGGAAACACCATATATTTT CASSLVGQGSGNTIYF
TRBJ2-7 NA TRBV14 many TGTGCCAGCAGCCACTTAGACAACTACGAGCAGTACTTC CASSHLDNYEQYF
TRBJ2-7 TRBD1 TRBV7-9 many TGTGCCAGCAGCAACAGGGGAGCCTACGAGCAGTACTTC CASSNRGAYEQYF
TRBJ1-2 TRBD1 TRBV29-1 many TGCAGCGTGTCCGGGACAGGGAGAGGAGAGAGTGGCTACACCTTC CSVSGTGRGESGYTF
TRBJ2-2 NA TRBV11-3 many TGTGCCAGCAGCCAAGAGAACACCGGGGAGCTGTTTTTT CASSQENTGELFF
TRBJ2-4 NA TRBV19 many TGTGCCAGTAAGGCGTCCTCATGGGACACTTTAGCCAAAAACATTCAGTACTTC CASKASSWDTLAKNIQYF
TRBJ2-3 NA TRBV27 many TGTGCCAGCAGCCGTTATGGGGGCACAGATACGCAGTATTTT CASSRYGGTDTQYF
TRBJ1-4 TRBD1 TRBV7-2 many TGTGCCAGCAGGATAGACAGGGGGTCTGAAAAACTGTTTTTT CASRIDRGSEKLFF
TRBJ1-5 TRBD1 TRBV12-3/TRBV12-4 many TGTGCCAGCAGGGCAGGGGGGCCCCAGCATTTT CASRAGGPQHF
TRBJ1-1 NA TRBV29-1 NA TGCAGCGCCGATAGGGGGACTGAAGCTTTCTTT CSADRGTEAFF
TRBJ1-1 NA TRBV7-9 NA TGTGCCAGCAGCGGGGGGACGACTGGGGGAGGAGCTTTCTTT CASSGGTTGGGAFF
TRBJ2-7 NA TRBV2 many TGTGCCAGCGCCCAGGGGGGCTCCTACGAGCAGTACTTC CASAQGGSYEQYF
TRBJ1-2 NA TRBV3-1 NA TGTGCCAGCAGCCAAGAGACCCGGGGCCGTGGCTACACCTTC CASSQETRGRGYTF
TRBJ1-3 NA TRBV7-9 many TGTGCCAGCAGCTCCCAAGACATACGGAGCACCATATATTTT CASSSQDIRSTIYF
TRBJ2-2 TRBD2 TRBV28 NA TGTGCCAGCAGTTCCTGGGCCGGCGGGGGGCCCGGCGGGGAGCTGTTTTTT CASSSWAGGGPGGELFF
TRBJ2-7 NA TRBV7-9 many TGTGCCAGCAGCTCGCGGGACAGAGCCTACGAGCAGTACTTC CASSSRDRAYEQYF
TRBJ2-1 TRBD2 TRBV7-9 many TGTGCCGGTTCTAGCGGGGGGGCCGAACCAAATGAGCAGTTCTTC CAGSSGGAEPNEQFF
TRBJ2-3 TRBD2 TRBV7-2 many TGTGCCAGCAGCCCACGGGGTAGCGGGGGGGGGGGAGATACGCAGTATTTT CASSPRGSGGGGDTQYF
TRBJ2-2 NA TRBV29-1 many TGCAGCGTTGGACCAGCGGGACACATAAACACCGGGGAGCTGTTTTTT CSVGPAGHINTGELFF
TRBJ1-2 NA TRBV12-3/TRBV12-4 NA TGTGCCAGCACCCTTAATGGAGAGGCTACTAATGGCTACACCTTC CASTLNGEATNGYTF
TRBJ2-3 TRBD2 TRBV12-3/TRBV12-4 many TGTGCCAGCACCCAAGGGACTAGTAGGAATACGCAGTATTTT CASTQGTSRNTQYF
TRBJ1-2 NA TRBV7-2 many TGTGCCAGCAGCTTAGCCTCGGGGGAAATGGGCTACACCTTC CASSLASGEMGYTF
TRBJ1-1 NA TRBV19 NA TGTGCCAGTCGTGTGGGGGGCAGGAACACTGAAGCTTTCTTT CASRVGGRNTEAFF
TRBJ1-5 TRBD1 TRBV18 many TGTGCCAGCTCACCAACAAGGGACAGGCTAAATCAGCCCCAGCATTTT CASSPTRDRLNQPQHF
TRBJ2-1 NA TRBV7-8 many TGTGCCAGCAGCTTAAGTCTTTACAATGAGCAGTTCTTC CASSLSLYNEQFF
TRBJ2-1 NA TRBV6-2/TRBV6-3 many TGTGCCAGCAGCCACAGCCTAGAGTCCAATGAGCAGTTCTTC CASSHSLESNEQFF
TRBJ1-4 NA TRBV13 few TGTGCCACCTCCTTTGGGCGCCCAAATGAAAAACTGTTTTTT CATSFGRPNEKLFF
TRBJ2-1 TRBD2 TRBV20-1 many TGCAGTGCTAGAAGGACTAGCGCCATCAATGAGCAGTTCTTC CSARRTSAINEQFF
TRBJ1-1 NA TRBV7-8 few TGTGCCAGCACTCGGGAGTGGAACACTGAAGCTTTCTTT CASTREWNTEAFF
TRBJ2-6 NA TRBV9 NA TGTGCCAGCAGCACCACCCCTGTTGGGGCCAACGTCCTGACTTTC CASSTTPVGANVLTF
TRBJ2-1 NA TRBV6-2/TRBV6-3 many TGTGCCAGCACTAGGGGCAACCTAGGCAATGAGCAGTTCTTC CASTRGNLGNEQFF
TRBJ2-5 NA TRBV9 NA TGTGCCAGCAGCGGCGGAGGAAATAGTCAAGAGACCCAGTACTTC CASSGGGNSQETQYF
TRBJ2-3 NA TRBV19 many TGTGCCAGTAGTATCTCAGGGGCCTCCACGCAGTATTTT CASSISGASTQYF
TRBJ2-3 TRBD2 TRBV20-1 NA TGCAGTGCTAGGACTAGCGGCACAGATACGCAGTATTTT CSARTSGTDTQYF
TRBJ2-7 NA TRBV29-1 few TGCAGCGCTACCCCCTTTTCCTCGGGTCAACTCTACGAGCAGTACTTC CSATPFSSGQLYEQYF
TRBJ1-2 TRBD1 TRBV20-1 many TGCAGTGCTAGACCGGGGACAGGCCTTACTAGCTACACCTTC CSARPGTGLTSYTF
TRBJ2-1 TRBD2 TRBV11-1 many TGTGCCAGCAGCTCGAGCGCTAGCGGGGCCCTTTCCTACAATGAGCAGTTCTTC CASSSSASGALSYNEQFF
TRBJ2-5 NA TRBV7-2 many TGTGCCAGCAGCCCCAGGGGCCGCTCCCGGGGGGAGACCCAGTACTTC CASSPRGRSRGETQYF
TRBJ2-1 NA TRBV2 once TGTGCCAGCTGGGGGGCGGAGCAGTTCTTC CASWGAEQFF
TRBJ2-2 NA TRBV7-9 many TGTGCCAGCAGCTTAGAACAGACTACACGTCAAGGAGGGGAGCTGTTTTTT CASSLEQTTRQGGELFF
TRBJ2-5 NA TRBV25-1 many TGTGCCAGCAGAAGGAGGGGTCCGGATACAAGCAAAAAAGAGACCCAGTACTTC CASRRRGPDTSKKETQYF
TRBJ1-2 NA TRBV20-1 few TGCAGTGCTAGGGACAGACTTGACTATGGCTACACCTTC CSARDRLDYGYTF
TRBJ1-2 NA TRBV5-6 many TGTGCCAGCAGCTCCGGGACTGCTAACTATGGCTACACCTTC CASSSGTANYGYTF
TRBJ2-2 TRBD1 TRBV20-1 few TGCAGTGCTCGTCAGGGGGTCGACACCGGGGAGCTGTTTTTT CSARQGVDTGELFF
TRBJ2-1 NA TRBV20-1 many TGCAGTGCAATAGACCTGCGCGGGCAGTTCTTC CSAIDLRGQFF
TRBJ2-1 NA TRBV9 many TGTGCCAGCGGGGTGCCCTCCGGGTTGGACAATGAGCAGTTCTTC CASGVPSGLDNEQFF
TRBJ2-1 NA TRBV28 many TGTGCCAGCAGTTTAGGCAGGGGAAACAATGAGCAGTTCTTC CASSLGRGNNEQFF
TRBJ1-2 NA TRBV6-4 many TGTGCCAGCAGTGACCTAGGTGGCAGGCCACACTTC CASSDLGGRPHF
TRBJ2-6 NA TRBV9 few TGTGCCAGCAGCCCCACAGGGTCCCCTGGGGCCAACGTCCTGACTTTC CASSPTGSPGANVLTF